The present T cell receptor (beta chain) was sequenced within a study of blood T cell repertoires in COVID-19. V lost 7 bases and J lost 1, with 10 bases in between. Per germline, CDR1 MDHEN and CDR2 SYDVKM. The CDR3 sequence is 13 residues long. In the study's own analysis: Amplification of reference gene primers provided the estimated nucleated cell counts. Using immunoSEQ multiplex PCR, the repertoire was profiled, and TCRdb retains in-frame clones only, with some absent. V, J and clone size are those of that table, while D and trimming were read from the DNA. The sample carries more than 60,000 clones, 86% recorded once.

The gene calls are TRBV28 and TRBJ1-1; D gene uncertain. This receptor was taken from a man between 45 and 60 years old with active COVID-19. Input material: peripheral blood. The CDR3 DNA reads TGTGCCAGCATGGTAGGAGGGAACACTGAAGCTTTCTTT. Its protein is CASMVGGNTEAFF. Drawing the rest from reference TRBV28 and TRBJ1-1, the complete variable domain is DVKVTQSSRYLVKRTGEKVFLECVQDMDHENMFWYRQDPGLGLRLIYFSYDVKMKEKGDIPEGYSVSREKKERFSLILESASTNQTSMYLCASMVGGNTEAFFGQGTRLTVV.